Listed below are T cell receptor beta chains from one sample, sequenced in a study of cytomegalovirus exposure and HLA in healthy donors. Generated by immunoSEQ multiplex PCR, the TCRdb table keeps only in-frame clones and is missing some. The sample comprises about 150,000 clones, 77% of which are singletons, and roughly 2% rests with the top ten. Specimen: PBMCs. Receptors originate from a man aged 30 to 45 in good health and CMV-seronegative. CDR3s include the opening cysteine and the closing phenylalanine or tryptophan. The D gene is left open where the match is weak. Part of the rows lack a size; the others show once, few, many or a class for expanded clones.

>TRBJ2-5|TRBD2|TRBV15|-
TGTGCCACCAGCAGAGTGCTAGCGGGAGAAGAGACCCAGTACTTC
CATSRVLAGEETQYF
>TRBJ2-7|-|TRBV29-1|-
TGCAGCGTTTTGGTCGGGCAGGGAACCCACGAGCAGTACTTC
CSVLVGQGTHEQYF
>TRBJ2-7|TRBD2|TRBV4-2|-
TGTGCCAGCAGCCATGGACTAGCGGACTACGAGCAGTACTTC
CASSHGLADYEQYF
>TRBJ2-1|TRBD1|TRBV2|-
TGTGCCAGCAGGGAACAGGGGGGCTCCTACAATGAGCAGTTCTTC
CASREQGGSYNEQFF
>TRBJ2-1|TRBD2|TRBV6-5|few
TGTGCCAGCAGTTATAGCGGGCCGTACAATGAGCAGTTCTTC
CASSYSGPYNEQFF
>TRBJ1-3|TRBD1|TRBV28|-
TGTGCCAGCAGCCCTCCGGGACAGGGGGTTGGAAACACCATATATTTT
CASSPPGQGVGNTIYF
>TRBJ1-1|-|TRBV7-9|few
TGTGCCAGCAGCTTTGTAAACACTGAAGCTTTCTTT
CASSFVNTEAFF
>TRBJ1-5|TRBD1|TRBV7-9|few
TGTGCCAGCAGCTTGACAGGGGGCCATCAGCCCCAGCATTTT
CASSLTGGHQPQHF
>TRBJ1-1|-|TRBV2|-
TGTGCCAGCAGCGGGGGGTCAATCGCTTTCTTT
CASSGGSIAFF
>TRBJ1-1|-|TRBV2|-
TGTGCCAGCAGTGAACAGGGGATCGACACTGAAGCTTTCTTT
CASSEQGIDTEAFF
>TRBJ2-7|TRBD2|TRBV7-6|-
TGTGCCAGCAGCTTAGGCCTAGCGGACTACGAGCAGTACTTC
CASSLGLADYEQYF
>TRBJ2-2|TRBD1|TRBV5-6|-
TGTGCCAGCAGCGGACAGGGCGGCGGGGAGCTGTTTTTT
CASSGQGGGELFF
>TRBJ2-1|-|TRBV4-1|-
TGCGCCAGCAGCCAGCGGAACAATGAGCAGTTCTTC
CASSQRNNEQFF
>TRBJ1-1|-|TRBV4-1|-
TGCGCCAGCAGCCAAGATAAGTACGGTCTTACGAACACTGAAGCTTTCTTT
CASSQDKYGLTNTEAFF